This T cell receptor beta chain comes out of a study of graft-versus-host responses after intestinal transplantation. Study overall: Induction using anti-thymocyte globulin, followed by tacrolimus and steroids for roughly 3 years, was given to all recipients.

Profiled with immunoSEQ multiplex PCR; TCRdb holds only in-frame clones, not every one. This repertoire shows around 40,000 clones, less than 90% found once; its top ten account for 3% to 4%. Study results and caveats: GvH clones were identified in recipient marrow, with some first appearing in ileum or blood. Peak GvH clone levels in circulation were associated with early post-transplant HvG declines. Allografts carried high graft-versus-host to host-versus-graft clonal ratios in patients having graft-donor T cell macrochimerism.

With respect to this clone: Its antigen is unknown.

The V end was cut by 4 bases, the J end by 6 bases, with 15 bases between. The CDR3 runs 15 residues. CDR1 is MNHEY, CDR2 SVGAGI, per germline. This specimen consisted of PBMCs, obtained roughly 1,000 days after transplant. The V call is TRBV6-5, the J call TRBJ2-2; possible D gene TRBD2, 6 bases. The sequence was obtained from a human patient who received an intestinal transplant, so some T cells may come from the graft donor. In DNA form, the CDR3 reads TGTGCCAGCAGTTCGGGAGAGGCGGTTTCCGGGGAGCTGTTTTTT. It yields the protein CASSSGEAVSGELFF.